These 10 T cell receptor beta chains were sequenced from one sample in a study of blood T cell repertoires in COVID-19. Some clones are missing from TCRdb's copy, which holds only in-frame ones; the method was immunoSEQ multiplex PCR. Of about 300,000 clones listed, approximately 88% are singletons. The source material was peripheral blood. The receptors derive from a young woman who had recovered from COVID-19.

The chain carries TRBV6-5 and TRBJ2-6, with unresolved D. CDR3 length equals 15 residues. Germline V gene lookup returns CDR1 MNHEY and CDR2 SVGAGI. V shed 5 bases and J shed 1 base, with 9 bases lying between them. The CDR3 reads CASSLSLSGANVLTF. The CDR3 DNA reads TGTGCCAGCAGTCTAAGCCTTTCTGGGGCCAACGTCCTGACTTTC.

V gene TRBV3-1 (or the pseudogene TRBV3-2) combines with J gene TRBJ2-5; 15 bases align to TRBD2. CDR3 size: 18 residues. J lost 4 bases, V lost 2 bases, and 8 bases had no gene match. Germline CDR1 reads LGHDT; CDR2 reads YNNKEL (reference sequence). This CDR3 reads CASSQKGLAGGAGETQYF. In nucleotides, the CDR3 is TGTGCCAGCAGCCAAAAAGGACTAGCGGGGGGGGCCGGAGAGACCCAGTACTTC.

The V gene is TRBV5-1, the J gene TRBJ2-5, with 8 bases aligning to TRBD1. Germline lookup yields CDR1 SGHRS and CDR2 YFSETQ. The CDR3 contains 13 residues. V shed 4 bases, J shed 6 bases, and the junction held 5 bases outside the gene matches. CDR3 region: CASSRGQGQTQYF. The CDR3 bases are TGCGCCAGCAGCCGTGGACAGGGTCAGACCCAGTACTTC.

The V and J genes are TRBV28 and TRBJ1-5, with TRBD1 matching over 10 bases. Germline CDR1 and CDR2: MDHEN and SYDVKM. Trimming cost V 6 bases and J 1 base; bases outside gene matches: 9. This CDR3 is built from 17 residues. The CDR3 spells CASSMDRGEDSNQPQHF. DNA of the CDR3: TGTGCCAGCAGCATGGACAGGGGGGAAGACAGCAATCAGCCCCAGCATTTT.

This chain connects TRBV5-1 to TRBJ2-1; 10 bases line up with TRBD1. V trimming: 4 bases; J trimming: 2 bases; junction bases outside the gene matches: 3. Germline CDR1 SGHRS, CDR2 YFSETQ. The CDR3 totals 15 residues. CDR3 sequence reads: CASSPGQGTYNEQFF. Written as DNA, the CDR3 is TGCGCCAGCAGCCCGGGACAGGGGACCTACAATGAGCAGTTCTTC.

The V call is TRBV6-5, the J call TRBJ2-5; TRBD2 is a possible D gene (6 bases). The CDR3 spans 14 residues. The germline CDR1 and CDR2 sequences are MNHEY and SVGAGI. Deletions cut 2 bases from V and 5 bases from J, with 12 bases between. As DNA, the CDR3 is TGTGCCAGCAGTTACCGACAAGGAGGGGAGACCCAGTACTTC. Translating gives CASSYRQGGETQYF.

The chain combines TRBV19 with TRBJ1-1, with TRBD1 matching over 10 bases. Germline V gene data show CDR1 as LNHDA and CDR2 as SQIVND (reference sequence). The CDR3 length is 14 residues. Unmatched junction bases numbered 4, after V lost 4 bases and J lost 5 bases. The DNA for the CDR3 is TGTGCCAGTAGTACGGGACAGGGGTGGACTGAAGCTTTCTTT. This codes for CASSTGQGWTEAFF.

This sequence joins TRBV30 and TRBJ1-2; 7 positions agree with TRBD1. CDR3 length: 13 amino acids. CDR1 is GTSNPN, CDR2 SVGIG, per germline (reference sequence). The V segment lost 8 bases and the J segment 2 bases; nucleotides outside the gene matches: 8. CDR3 coding DNA: TGTGCCCGGGACAGACAGGCAAACTATGGCTACACCTTC. It codes for CARDRQANYGYTF.

This chain connects TRBV27 to TRBJ1-5; 8 positions match TRBD1. CDR1 and CDR2 from the germline V gene are MNHEY and SMNVEV (reference sequence). Trimming took 4 bases from V and 7 from J; bases not matched to a gene: 6. The CDR3 runs to 14 residues. This chain's CDR3 is CASSSRGPGQPQHF. The CDR3 DNA follows: TGTGCCAGCAGTTCCAGGGGGCCAGGGCAGCCCCAGCATTTT.

V is TRBV4-2 and J is TRBJ2-1; TRBD1 might be the D (5 bases). This CDR3 has 16 residues. V was pared by 1 base and J by 4 bases, with 14 bases between. Per the germline V gene, CDR1 is LGHNA and CDR2 is YNFKEQ. The CDR3 DNA follows: TGTGCCAGCAGCCAAGCTATACTACAGGCGTACAATGAGCAGTTCTTC. This encodes CASSQAILQAYNEQFF.